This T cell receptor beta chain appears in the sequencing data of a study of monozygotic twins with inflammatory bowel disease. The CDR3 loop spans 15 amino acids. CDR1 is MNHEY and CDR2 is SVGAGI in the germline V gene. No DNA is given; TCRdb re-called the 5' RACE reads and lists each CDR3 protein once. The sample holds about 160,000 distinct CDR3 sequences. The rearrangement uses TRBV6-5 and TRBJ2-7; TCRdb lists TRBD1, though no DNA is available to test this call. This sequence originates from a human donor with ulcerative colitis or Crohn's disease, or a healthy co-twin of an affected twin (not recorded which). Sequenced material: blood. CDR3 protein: CASSYSGTANYEQYF.